The next 21 T cell receptor beta chains were all read from a single sample in a study of cytotoxic CD8 clonotypes in ibrutinib-treated CLL. Generated by immunoSEQ multiplex PCR, the TCRdb table keeps only in-frame clones and is missing some. The table lists about 200,000 clones, over 60% of them singletons. The sequencing here drew on PBMCs, taken after 24 months of ibrutinib treatment. The receptor set was obtained from a human donor with chronic lymphocytic leukemia.

This clone was detected only once. The rearrangement links TRBV30 to TRBJ2-5; D unclear. There are 11 residues in the CDR3. Trimming pared 8 bases from V and 1 base from J, leaving 8 bases between. Germline lookup yields CDR1 GTSNPN and CDR2 SVGIG (reference sequence). In DNA form, the CDR3 reads TGTGCCGGGATATTCCAAGAGACCCAGTACTTC. Amino acid sequence: CAGIFQETQYF.

The gene calls are TRBV27 and TRBJ1-1; D is perhaps TRBD1 (5 bases). V gave up 3 bases and J gave up 4 bases, with 15 bases separating them. In germline, CDR1 is MNHEY, CDR2 SMNVEV (reference sequence). This CDR3 is built from 15 residues. The CDR3 sequence: CASSLIRELGTEAFF. CDR3 nucleotide sequence: TGTGCCAGCAGTTTGATCAGGGAGTTGGGCACTGAAGCTTTCTTT.

The rearrangement uses TRBV23-1 and TRBJ2-4, with 7 positions matching TRBD2. Being an ORF, TRBV23-1 has a function that is uncertain. V shed 4 bases, J shed 0 bases, and the junction held 6 bases outside the gene matches. The CDR3 is 16 residues long. DNA of the CDR3: TGCGCCAGCAGTCGACTAGCCGTTCTAGCCAAAAACATTCAGTACTTC. Its protein product is CASSRLAVLAKNIQYF.

This chain links TRBV30 with TRBJ2-1; D perhaps matches TRBD2 (6 bases). Looked up from germline, CDR1 is GTSNPN and CDR2 is SVGIG (reference sequence). CDR3 length: 12 amino acids. V was pared by 4 bases and J by 3 bases, with 7 bases between. The chain's CDR3 is CAWTGGYNEQFF. CDR3 DNA sequence: TGTGCCTGGACCGGGGGCTACAATGAGCAGTTCTTC.

This clone was seen only a few times. The chain is built from TRBV7-2 and TRBJ2-7; D gene uncertain. The CDR3 loop spans 15 amino acids. V lost 1 base and J lost 0, with 10 bases in between. Germline V gives CDR1 SGHTA, CDR2 FQGNSA. In DNA form, the CDR3 reads TGTGCCAGCAGCTTAGAGGCTCTTAGCTCCTACGAGCAGTACTTC. This gives the protein CASSLEALSSYEQYF.

This clone has only a few counts. The J gene is TRBJ1-4, the V gene TRBV15; maybe TRBD1 (6 bases). Deletions cut 1 base from V and 5 bases from J, with 11 bases between. The CDR3 sequence is 15 residues long. The germline gives CDR1 LNHNV, CDR2 YYDKDF (reference sequence). In DNA form, the CDR3 reads TGTGCCACCAGCAGAGTGCAGGGGCCCAATGAAAAACTGTTTTTT. This sequence encodes CATSRVQGPNEKLFF.

This clone was recorded a few times. V usage is TRBV2 and J usage is TRBJ2-3, with D possibly matching TRBD1 (6 bases). V was trimmed by 6 bases and J by 4 bases, leaving 20 bases between them. CDR1 is SNHLY, CDR2 FYNNEI, per germline. The CDR3 is made up of 16 amino acids. The CDR3 loop is CASRVGHSVEADTQYF. CDR3 DNA sequence: TGTGCCAGCAGGGTGGGACATTCGGTTGAGGCAGATACGCAGTATTTT.

The V gene is TRBV30, the J gene TRBJ2-7, with D uncertain. The germline V and J ends were trimmed by 2 bases and 2 bases, with 13 bases remaining between them. The length of the CDR3 is 14 residues. CDR1 is GTSNPN, CDR2 SVGIG, per germline (reference sequence). The CDR3 DNA reads as TGTGCCTGGAGTATTGGCGGTGGGGCCTACGAGCAGTACTTC. Its protein product is CAWSIGGGAYEQYF.

The chain recombines TRBV6-7 with TRBJ2-1; no definite D call. TRBV6-7 is an open reading frame whose function is uncertain. The CDR3 totals 11 residues. V lost 2 bases and J 6 bases, leaving 2 bases between the germline ends. The DNA of the CDR3 is TGTGCCAGCAGTTACGCCAATGAGCAGTTCTTC. This sequence encodes CASSYANEQFF.

The V call is TRBV4-1, the J call TRBJ2-5; D possibly corresponds to TRBD2 (7 bases). The CDR3 has 16 residues. V lost 4 bases and J 1 base, leaving 16 bases between the germline ends. Germline V gene sequence: CDR1 MGHRA, CDR2 YSYEKL. The CDR3 loop reads CASSPNGGPIQETQYF. CDR3 sequence (DNA): TGCGCCAGCAGCCCCAACGGGGGGCCGATCCAAGAGACCCAGTACTTC.

In this sample, this clone turned up once. The V call is TRBV9, the J call TRBJ2-7, with 8 bases fitting TRBD2. CDR1 is SGDLS and CDR2 is YYNGEE in the germline V gene. The J segment lost 3 bases and the V segment lost 0 bases, leaving 5 bases of the junction unmatched. The CDR3 consists of 15 residues. CDR3 protein: CASSVDSGSRYEQYF. DNA for the CDR3: TGTGCCAGCAGCGTAGACAGCGGGAGCCGCTACGAGCAGTACTTC.

This clone was observed once. This chain connects TRBV9 to TRBJ2-7; 7 bases are a match to TRBD2. The V and J ends lost 4 bases and 3 bases, in that order; junction bases with no gene match: 7. Germline loops: CDR1 SGDLS, CDR2 YYNGEE. The CDR3 consists of 14 residues. The CDR3 nucleotides are TGTGCCAGCAGCTCGGCCGGGGGGTACTACGAGCAGTACTTC. Translation gives CASSSAGGYYEQYF.

The chain employs TRBV5-1 and TRBJ1-1; unclear D gene. Germline CDR1 and CDR2: SGHRS and YFSETQ. V dropped 2 bases and J dropped 1 base, with 9 bases sitting between them. The CDR3 covers 14 residues. The CDR3 spells CASSLGHRNTEAFF. Written as DNA, the CDR3 is TGCGCCAGCAGCTTAGGCCACCGGAACACTGAAGCTTTCTTT. The full variable domain, completed using reference TRBV5-1 and TRBJ1-1, is KAGVTQTPRYLIKTRGQQVTLSCSPISGHRSVSWYQQTPGQGLQFLFEYFSETQRNKGNFPGRFSGRQFSNSRSEMNVSTLELGDSALYLCASSLGHRNTEAFFGQGTRLTVV.

The chain has TRBV7-2 and TRBJ1-5, with D maybe TRBD1 (5 bases). The germline gives CDR1 SGHTA, CDR2 FQGNSA. CDR3 length: 15 amino acids. Trimming removed 0 bases from V and 3 bases from J, with 9 bases in between. This CDR3 is CASSLASGFNQPQHF. CDR3 in DNA: TGTGCCAGCAGCTTAGCATCAGGGTTCAATCAGCCCCAGCATTTT.

This clone was observed once. The chain joins TRBV29-1 to TRBJ2-2; 7 bases are a match to TRBD1. Germline CDR1 and CDR2: SQVTM and ANQGSEA. V trimming: 6 bases; J trimming: 2 bases; junction bases outside the gene matches: 9. The CDR3 length is 15 residues. The CDR3 is CSVKGRDRNTGELFF. The DNA for the CDR3 is TGCAGCGTGAAGGGCCGGGACAGAAACACCGGGGAGCTGTTTTTT.

This clone was detected only a few times. The V gene is TRBV4-2, the J gene TRBJ1-5; D is uncertain. The CDR3 has 17 amino acids. V dropped 0 bases and J dropped 0 bases, with 12 bases sitting between them. From germline, CDR1 is LGHNA and CDR2 YNFKEQ. The CDR3 is CASSQEPHQDSNQPQHF. CDR3 nucleotide sequence: TGTGCCAGCAGCCAAGAACCTCACCAAGATAGCAATCAGCCCCAGCATTTT.

The chain joins TRBV11-2 to TRBJ2-5; D possibly matches TRBD1 or TRBD2 (5 bases each). The V end lost 4 bases, the J end lost 1 base, and 7 bases lay between the germline ends. The CDR3 extends over 13 amino acids. Germline V gives CDR1 SGHAT, CDR2 FQNNGV. The CDR3 DNA reads TGTGCCAGCAGCTACGGGGCCCAAGAGACCCAGTACTTC. Translating gives CASSYGAQETQYF. Full variable domain (remainder filled in from reference TRBV11-2 and TRBJ2-5): EAGVAQSPRYKIIEKRQSVAFWCNPISGHATLYWYQQILGQGPKLLIQFQNNGVVDDSQLPKDRFSAERLKGVDSTLKIQPAKLEDSAVYLCASSYGAQETQYFGPGTRLLVL.

The chain combines TRBV5-1 with TRBJ2-3, with a tentative D call TRBD2 (5 bases). There are 14 residues in the CDR3. Trimming took 3 bases from V and 8 from J, leaving 16 bases between them. Germline V CDR1 and CDR2: SGHRS, YFSETQ. CDR3 sequence reads: CASSSDFMAGTQYF. The CDR3 DNA reads TGCGCCAGCAGCTCCGACTTCATGGCGGGTACGCAGTATTTT.

The CDR3 spells CASSLTPSATNEKLFF. Written as DNA, the CDR3 is TGTGCCAGCAGCTTGACCCCCTCCGCAACTAATGAAAAACTGTTTTTT. V and J are TRBV5-6 and TRBJ1-4; D remains unclear. Germline assignment: CDR1 SGHDT and CDR2 YYEEEE. The CDR3 is 16 amino acids. V gave up 1 base and J gave up 0 bases, with 10 bases separating them.

The chain combines TRBV7-2 with TRBJ2-3, with D perhaps matching TRBD2 (6 bases). Trimming took 5 bases from V and 6 from J, leaving 30 bases between them. The CDR3 is 19 residues long. The V gene's germline CDR1 is SGHTA and CDR2 FQGNSA. CDR3 amino acids: CASSVTYPGTSQSLDTQYF. The CDR3 nucleotides are TGTGCCAGCAGCGTAACGTATCCCGGGACTTCCCAGTCACTGGATACGCAGTATTTT.

The chain recombines TRBV27 with TRBJ2-3; D is unclear. Trimming took off 2 bases at V and 0 bases at J, with 9 bases between the two ends. The CDR3 has 15 amino acids. Per germline, CDR1 MNHEY and CDR2 SMNVEV (reference sequence). The CDR3 spells CASSLIPESTDTQYF. In DNA form, the CDR3 reads TGTGCCAGCAGTTTAATTCCAGAGAGCACAGATACGCAGTATTTT.